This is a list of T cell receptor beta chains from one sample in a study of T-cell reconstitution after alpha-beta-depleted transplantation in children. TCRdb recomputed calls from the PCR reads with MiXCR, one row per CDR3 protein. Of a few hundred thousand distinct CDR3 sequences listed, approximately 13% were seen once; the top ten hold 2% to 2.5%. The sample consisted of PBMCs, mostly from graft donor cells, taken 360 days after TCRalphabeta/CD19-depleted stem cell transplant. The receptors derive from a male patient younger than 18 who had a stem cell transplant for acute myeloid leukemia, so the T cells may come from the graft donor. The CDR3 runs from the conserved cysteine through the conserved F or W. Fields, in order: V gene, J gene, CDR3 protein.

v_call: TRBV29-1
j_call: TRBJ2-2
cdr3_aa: CSVDRGNNVPGELFF

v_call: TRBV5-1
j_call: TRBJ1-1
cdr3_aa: CASSLRTGENTEAFF

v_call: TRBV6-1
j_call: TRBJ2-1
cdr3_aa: CASRDRLAAYNEQFF

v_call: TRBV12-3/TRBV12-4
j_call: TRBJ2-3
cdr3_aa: CASSLNLAGGSTDTQYF

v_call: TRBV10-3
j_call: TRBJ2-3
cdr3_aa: CAAQAGGGTDTQYF

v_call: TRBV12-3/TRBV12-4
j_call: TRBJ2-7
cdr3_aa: CASSLPRTSGSYEQYF

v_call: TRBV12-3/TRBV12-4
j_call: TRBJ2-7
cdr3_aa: CASNPGTSYEQYF

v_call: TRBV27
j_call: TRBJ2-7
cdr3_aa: CASSLSDRPPFYEQYF

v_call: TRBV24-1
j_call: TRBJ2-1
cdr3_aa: CATSDFKSEQFF

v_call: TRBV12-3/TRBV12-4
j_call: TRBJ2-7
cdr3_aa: CASSLWVASNGGEQYF

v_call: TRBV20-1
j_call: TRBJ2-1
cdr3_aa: CSAPNRGHSYNEQFF

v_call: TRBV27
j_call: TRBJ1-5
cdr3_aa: CASSLSTADQPQHF

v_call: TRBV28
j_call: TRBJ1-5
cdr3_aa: CASSLDRGLKNQPQHF

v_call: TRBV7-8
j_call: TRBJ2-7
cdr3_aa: CASSKQGIPHVSSYEQYF